This T cell receptor beta chain is drawn from a study of early T cells in non-severe SARS-CoV-2 infection. This CDR3 has 15 amino acids. The junction had 8 bases not matched to a gene; V was cut back by 6 bases and J by 7 bases. Germline V gene sequence: CDR1 SNHLY, CDR2 FYNNEI. This clonotype has a count of ten or more. TCRdb re-analysed the 5' RACE reads in MiXCR, keeping a single row per CDR3 protein. Among some 62,000 distinct CDR3 sequences listed, 8% to 10% were seen once. The V gene is TRBV2, the J gene TRBJ2-7; 14 bases map to TRBD2. This sequence originates from an adult who was a healthcare worker with PCR-confirmed SARS-CoV-2 infection or an uninfected control (not recorded which). Sequenced: whole blood. CDR3 residues: CASSRLAGGLGEQYV. The CDR3 DNA is TGTGCCAGCAGCCGACTAGCGGGGGGGCTGGGGGAGCAGTACGTC.